One and the same sample provided the 8 T cell receptor beta chains below, sequenced in a study of cytomegalovirus exposure and HLA in healthy donors. Primers included in the PCR were 60 Vbeta and 13 Jbeta primers. Repertoires were generated with immunoSEQ multiplex PCR, while TCRdb's copy carries only in-frame clones and drops some. The sample lists approximately 180,000 clones, about four fifths occurring once. The material sequenced was PBMCs. These receptors were obtained from a woman between 18 and 29 years old in good health and CMV-seronegative.

Only one count was recorded for this clone. The chain is built from TRBV5-1 and TRBJ2-1; TRBD2 is a possible D gene (5 bases). Germline values: CDR1 SGHRS, CDR2 YFSETQ. The V gene lost 4 bases and the J gene lost 10 bases, with 27 bases spanning the gap. The CDR3 is 17 amino acids. The CDR3 is CASSPTYTGRGAGEQFF. CDR3 bases: TGCGCCAGCAGCCCAACGTACACGGGCCGGGGTGCGGGCGAGCAGTTCTTC.

The gene calls are TRBV7-8 and TRBJ1-6; TRBD1 agrees at 7 bases. Germline trimming cut 5 bases from V and 6 bases from J; bases unmatched to any gene: 7. The CDR3 has 15 residues. Germline V lookup: CDR1 SGHVS, CDR2 FQNEAQ. The CDR3, as DNA: TGTGCCAGCAGCCCTCAGGGGGTTACTAATTCACCCCTCCACTTT. This sequence encodes CASSPQGVTNSPLHF.

The chain links TRBV5-1 to TRBJ1-1; the D gene is possibly TRBD1 (5 bases). The germline CDR1 and CDR2 sequences are SGHRS and YFSETQ. The CDR3 has 13 residues. V shed 3 bases and J shed 5 bases, with 11 bases lying between them. In DNA, the CDR3 is TGCGCCAGCAGCTCAGGGTCCGGAACTGAAGCTTTCTTT. Its translation: CASSSGSGTEAFF.

The rearrangement joins TRBV10-3 to TRBJ1-4; 7 bases map to TRBD1. CDR3 length equals 15 residues. Trimming cost V 1 base and J 8 bases; bases outside gene matches: 7. Germline CDR1 reads ENHRY; CDR2 reads SYGVKD. The CDR3 DNA sequence: TGTGCCATCAGTGAGTACGGGTGGGACAGCGAAAAACTGTTTTTT. Translated: CAISEYGWDSEKLFF.

V and J are TRBV2 and TRBJ2-5; 9 bases match TRBD1. The germline CDR1 and CDR2 sequences are SNHLY and FYNNEI. Trimming removed 2 bases from V and 5 bases from J; junction bases left unmatched: 3. This CDR3 has 14 amino acids. As DNA, the CDR3 is TGTGCCAGCAGTGAACCGACAGGGGGGGAGACCCAGTACTTC. Its protein is CASSEPTGGETQYF.

The J gene is TRBJ2-1, the V gene TRBV4-3, with D perhaps TRBD1 (5 bases). From germline, CDR1 is LGHNA and CDR2 YSLEER. The CDR3 contains 17 residues. Trimming shortened V by 4 bases and J by 7 bases, and 23 bases separated the two germline ends. This chain's CDR3 is CASSPQAAGNLGNEQFF. CDR3 nucleotide sequence: TGCGCCAGCAGCCCACAGGCGGCAGGAAACCTGGGGAATGAGCAGTTCTTC.

This chain joins TRBV7-9 and TRBJ1-3; 9 bases map to TRBD1. The germline V gene has CDR1 SEHNR and CDR2 FQNEAQ (reference sequence). Losses at the gene ends were 5 bases for V and 2 bases for J; bases not matched to a gene: 7. The CDR3 has 16 amino acids. The CDR3 DNA sequence: TGTGCCAGCAGCGACAGAACAGGGGGCCCTGGAAACACCATATATTTT. As protein: CASSDRTGGPGNTIYF.

V gene TRBV27 combines with J gene TRBJ2-3; no firm D call. Trimming shortened V by 2 bases and J by 6 bases, and 3 bases separated the two germline ends. CDR3 length equals 11 residues. Germline CDR1 is MNHEY and CDR2 is SMNVEV (reference sequence). The CDR3 spells CASSLGDTQYF. The CDR3 DNA sequence: TGTGCCAGCAGTTTAGGCGATACGCAGTATTTT.